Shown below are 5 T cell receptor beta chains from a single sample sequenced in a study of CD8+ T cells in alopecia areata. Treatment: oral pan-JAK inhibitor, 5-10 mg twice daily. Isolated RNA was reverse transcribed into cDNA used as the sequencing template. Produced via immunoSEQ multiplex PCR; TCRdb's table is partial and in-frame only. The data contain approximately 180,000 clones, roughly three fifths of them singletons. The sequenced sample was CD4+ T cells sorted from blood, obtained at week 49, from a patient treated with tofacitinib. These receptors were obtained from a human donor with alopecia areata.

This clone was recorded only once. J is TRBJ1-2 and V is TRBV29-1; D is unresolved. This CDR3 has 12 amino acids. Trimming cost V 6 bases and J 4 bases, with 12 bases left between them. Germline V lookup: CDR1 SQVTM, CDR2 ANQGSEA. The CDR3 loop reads CSVSGGFYGYTF. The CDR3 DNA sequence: TGCAGCGTATCGGGAGGCTTCTATGGCTACACCTTC.

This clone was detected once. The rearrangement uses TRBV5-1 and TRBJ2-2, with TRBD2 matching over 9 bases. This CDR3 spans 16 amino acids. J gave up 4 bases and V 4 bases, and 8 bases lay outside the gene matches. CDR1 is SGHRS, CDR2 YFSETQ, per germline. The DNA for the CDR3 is TGCGCCAGCAGCCCCTTTGCGGGGGGGATCACCGGGGAGCTGTTTTTT. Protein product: CASSPFAGGITGELFF.

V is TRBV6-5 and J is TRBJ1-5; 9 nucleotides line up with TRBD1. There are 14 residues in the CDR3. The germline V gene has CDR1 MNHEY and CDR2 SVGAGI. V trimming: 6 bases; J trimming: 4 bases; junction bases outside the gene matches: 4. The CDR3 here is CASRSGTGNQPQHF. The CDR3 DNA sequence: TGTGCCAGCAGATCCGGGACAGGGAATCAGCCCCAGCATTTT.

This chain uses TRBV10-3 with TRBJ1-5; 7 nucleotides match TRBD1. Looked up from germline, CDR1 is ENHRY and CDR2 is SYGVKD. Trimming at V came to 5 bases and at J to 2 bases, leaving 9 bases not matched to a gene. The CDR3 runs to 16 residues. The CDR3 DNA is TGTGCCATCAGTAGCGCGGGACAGCAGGGCAATCAGCCCCAGCATTTT. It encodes CAISSAGQQGNQPQHF.

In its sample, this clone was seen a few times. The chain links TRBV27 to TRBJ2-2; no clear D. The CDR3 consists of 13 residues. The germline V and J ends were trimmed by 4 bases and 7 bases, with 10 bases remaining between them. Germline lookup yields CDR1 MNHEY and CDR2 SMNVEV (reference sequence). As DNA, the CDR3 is TGTGCCAGCAGTTCCGTCGTTAGCGGGGAGCTGTTTTTT. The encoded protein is CASSSVVSGELFF.